This TCR beta chain came from a study of glioma-infiltrating T cells after dendritic cell vaccination. The overall study: Patients had newly diagnosed or recurrent glioblastoma and received dendritic cell vaccines. Autologous tumor lysate-pulsed dendritic cell vaccination was given between 2003 and 2012. Study outcomes and limitations: No direct clonality-survival link was found; a diverse polyclonal response may matter.

The PCR used 60 V beta and 13 J beta primers. Here immunoSEQ multiplex PCR was the method, and the copy in TCRdb shows in-frame clones only, minus some. The sample contains around 83,000 clones, approximately 81% of which appear only once. Germline trimming cut 3 bases from V and 6 bases from J; bases unmatched to any gene: 5. Germline assignment: CDR1 SNHLY and CDR2 FYNNEI. This CDR3 region has 14 residues. This clone has just a few counts. Its matching antigen is unknown. The time point: after dendritic cell vaccination, including at tumor progression/relapse. The source was blood, collected after dendritic cell vaccination. The sequence was obtained from a human donor with glioblastoma. V and J are TRBV2 and TRBJ2-3; TRBD2 agrees at 8 bases. The CDR3 region is CASSEREEGDTQYF. CDR3 in DNA: TGTGCCAGCAGTGAGCGGGAGGAAGGGGATACGCAGTATTTT.